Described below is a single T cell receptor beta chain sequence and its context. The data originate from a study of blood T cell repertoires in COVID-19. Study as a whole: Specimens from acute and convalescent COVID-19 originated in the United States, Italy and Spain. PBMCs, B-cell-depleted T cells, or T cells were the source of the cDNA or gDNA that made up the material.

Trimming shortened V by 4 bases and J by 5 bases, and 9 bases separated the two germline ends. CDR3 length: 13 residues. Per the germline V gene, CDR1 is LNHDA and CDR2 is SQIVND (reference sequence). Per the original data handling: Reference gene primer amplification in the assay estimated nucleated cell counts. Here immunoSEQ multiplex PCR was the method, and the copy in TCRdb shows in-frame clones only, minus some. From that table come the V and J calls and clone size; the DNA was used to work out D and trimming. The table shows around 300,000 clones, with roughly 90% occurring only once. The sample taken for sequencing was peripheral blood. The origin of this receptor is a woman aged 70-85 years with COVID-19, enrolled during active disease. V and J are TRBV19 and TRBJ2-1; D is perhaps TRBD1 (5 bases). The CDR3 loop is CASSTGFHNEQFF. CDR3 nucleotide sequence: TGTGCCAGTAGTACAGGGTTTCACAATGAGCAGTTCTTC.